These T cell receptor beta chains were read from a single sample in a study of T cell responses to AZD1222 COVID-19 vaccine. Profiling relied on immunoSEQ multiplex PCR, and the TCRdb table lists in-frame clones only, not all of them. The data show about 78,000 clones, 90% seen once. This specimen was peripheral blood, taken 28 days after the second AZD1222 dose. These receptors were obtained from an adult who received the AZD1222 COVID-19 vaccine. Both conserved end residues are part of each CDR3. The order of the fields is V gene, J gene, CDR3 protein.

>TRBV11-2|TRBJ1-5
CASSPGQDNQPQHF
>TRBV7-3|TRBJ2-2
CASSLSPALAGESENTGELFF
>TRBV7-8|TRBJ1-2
CASSFGRAIGGYTF
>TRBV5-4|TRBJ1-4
CASSLDTEKLFF
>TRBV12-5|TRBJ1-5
CASRSGQGAASNQPQHF
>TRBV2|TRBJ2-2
CASSDLEGSTGELFF
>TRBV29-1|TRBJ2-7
CSVEIGDGTYEQYF
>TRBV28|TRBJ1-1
CASSLQSEAFF
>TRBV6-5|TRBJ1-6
CASSWDLRQAGSPLHF
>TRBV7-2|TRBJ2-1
CASSIITSSDEQFF
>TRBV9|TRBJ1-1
CASSVGGRGATEAFF
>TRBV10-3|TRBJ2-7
CAISDRGLDGSYEQYF
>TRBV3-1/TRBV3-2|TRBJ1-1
CASSQVTGSTEAFF
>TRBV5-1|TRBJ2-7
CASSLAGISYEQYF
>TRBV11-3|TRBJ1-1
CASTDPGHAADMNTEAFF
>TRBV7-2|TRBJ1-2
CASSLTPGQPISTYTF
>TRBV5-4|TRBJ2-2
CASSRQVAGELFF
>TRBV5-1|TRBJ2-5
CASSDGTGYETQYF
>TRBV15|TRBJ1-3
CATSIDRDSGNTIYF
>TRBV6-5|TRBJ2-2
CASSYSITGTGELFF
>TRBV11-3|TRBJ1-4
CASSRGHNPKELFF
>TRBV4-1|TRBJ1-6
CASSQPGRYNSPLHF
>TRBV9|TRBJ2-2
CASSVVASGSHAGELFF
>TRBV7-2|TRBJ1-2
CASSLGGSDGYTF
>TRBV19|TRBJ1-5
CASRGPEDVYQPQHF
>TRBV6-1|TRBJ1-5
CASSELDLGGQPQHF
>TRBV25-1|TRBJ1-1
CASRQVAEAFF
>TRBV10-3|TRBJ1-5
CAISAVGSNQPQHF
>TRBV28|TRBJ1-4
CASSLPGQGPTNEKLFF
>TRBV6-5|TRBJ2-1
CASSIEGQVYNEQFF
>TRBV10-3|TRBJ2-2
CAISEQTGELFF
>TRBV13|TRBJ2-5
CASSSQTDSQETQYF
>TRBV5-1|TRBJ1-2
CASSLAPTNYGYTF
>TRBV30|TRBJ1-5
CAWSDLGVQPQHF
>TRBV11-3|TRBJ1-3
CASSPQGGAGDGNTIYF
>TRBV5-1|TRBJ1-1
CASSFAGGRENTEAFF
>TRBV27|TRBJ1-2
CASSFQGAGGYTF
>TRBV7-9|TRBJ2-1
CASRDRDNNEQFF
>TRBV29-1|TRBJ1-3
CSVEEGDGTIYF
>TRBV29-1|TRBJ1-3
CSVQVISGNTIYF
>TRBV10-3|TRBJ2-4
CADGTGLAGDVAKNIQYF
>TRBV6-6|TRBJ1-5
CASSYSGSHSNQPQHF